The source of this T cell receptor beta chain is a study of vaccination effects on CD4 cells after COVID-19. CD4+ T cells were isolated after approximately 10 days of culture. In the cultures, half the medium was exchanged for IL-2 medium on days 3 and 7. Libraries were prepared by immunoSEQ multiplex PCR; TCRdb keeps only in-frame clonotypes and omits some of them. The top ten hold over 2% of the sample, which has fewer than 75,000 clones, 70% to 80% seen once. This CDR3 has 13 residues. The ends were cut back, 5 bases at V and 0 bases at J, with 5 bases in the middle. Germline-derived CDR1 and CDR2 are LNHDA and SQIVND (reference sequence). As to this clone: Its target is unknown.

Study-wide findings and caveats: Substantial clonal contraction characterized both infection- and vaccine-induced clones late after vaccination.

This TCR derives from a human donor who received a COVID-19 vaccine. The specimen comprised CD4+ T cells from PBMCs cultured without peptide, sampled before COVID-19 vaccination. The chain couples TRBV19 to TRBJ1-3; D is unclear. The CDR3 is CASSWLSGNTIYF. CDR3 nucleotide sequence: TGTGCCAGTAGTTGGCTCTCTGGAAACACCATATATTTT.